Listed here are 13 T cell receptor beta chains from one sample, sequenced in a study of blood T cell repertoires in COVID-19. Measured with immunoSEQ multiplex PCR; TCRdb has only the in-frame clones, and not every one. The sample contains just under 350,000 clones, around 87% of which appear only once. The sequencing sample was made of peripheral blood. All receptors come from a woman aged 45-59 years with COVID-19, enrolled during active disease.

The V and J genes are TRBV6-6 and TRBJ2-1, with 11 nucleotides matching TRBD2. Looked up from germline, CDR1 is MNHNY and CDR2 is SVGAGI (reference sequence). The junction had 6 bases not matched to a gene; V was cut back by 8 bases and J by 9 bases. CDR3 length equals 13 residues. The CDR3, as DNA: TGTGCCAGCGGGCTAGCGGGAGGTTTTGAGCAGTTCTTC. Translated: CASGLAGGFEQFF.

This chain links TRBV6-5 with TRBJ1-4; D unresolved. V was shortened by 0 bases and J by 4 bases, with 12 bases between the two germline ends. CDR1 and CDR2 from the germline V gene are MNHEY and SVGAGI. The CDR3 runs to 16 residues. CDR3: CASSYSPTGVNEKLFF. CDR3 bases: TGTGCCAGCAGTTACTCGCCGACCGGAGTTAATGAAAAACTGTTTTTT.

This clone has just a few counts. This chain joins TRBV27 and TRBJ2-6; possible D gene TRBD1, 6 bases. The CDR3 is 19 amino acids. Germline V gene data show CDR1 as MNHEY and CDR2 as SMNVEV (reference sequence). V gave up 0 bases and J gave up 0 bases, with 15 bases separating them. CDR3 nucleotides: TGTGCCAGCAGTTTATCGGAGAGACAGGTGAGCTCTGGGGCCAACGTCCTGACTTTC. Encoded protein: CASSLSERQVSSGANVLTF.

This clone was observed a few times. The V gene is TRBV2, the J gene TRBJ2-2; 7 positions match TRBD1. J lost 5 bases, V lost 7 bases, and 10 bases had no gene match. The germline gives CDR1 SNHLY, CDR2 FYNNEI. The CDR3 runs 15 residues. The CDR3 DNA reads as TGTGCCAGCATTCGTAGACAGGGTCAGACCGGGGAGCTGTTTTTT. It specifies CASIRRQGQTGELFF.

This clone appeared once. This chain joins TRBV7-9 and TRBJ2-3; TRBD2 aligns across 7 bases. The CDR3 runs to 13 residues. V shed 4 bases, J shed 12 bases, and the junction held 10 bases outside the gene matches. Germline V CDR1 and CDR2: SEHNR, FQNEAQ (reference sequence). The CDR3 region is CASSSPGGLPQYF. The CDR3 coding sequence is TGTGCCAGCAGCTCACCTGGGGGACTACCACAGTATTTT.

J is TRBJ1-1 and V is TRBV19; the D is unclear. Trimming took off 7 bases at V and 7 bases at J, with 16 bases between the two ends. CDR1 and CDR2 from the germline V gene are LNHDA and SQIVND (reference sequence). This CDR3 region has 13 residues. In DNA, the CDR3 is TGTGCCAGTACCCCCCTCGGGTCCTTTGAAGCTTTCTTT. This gives the protein CASTPLGSFEAFF.

This clone came up once. This sequence joins TRBV27 and TRBJ2-7; TRBD1 matches 11 bases. The trim removed 8 bases at V and 1 base at J, leaving 1 base unmatched. The CDR3 has 13 residues. Per germline, CDR1 MNHEY and CDR2 SMNVEV (reference sequence). The CDR3 loop reads CASGQGASYEQYF. The CDR3 DNA is TGTGCCAGCGGACAGGGGGCATCCTACGAGCAGTACTTC.

V and J are TRBV6-2 or TRBV6-3 and TRBJ1-1, with D possibly TRBD1 on 5 matching bases. This CDR3 has 14 residues. The V end was cut by 2 bases, the J end by 6 bases, with 13 bases between. The germline CDR1 and CDR2 sequences are MNHEY and SVGEGT. The CDR3 DNA reads TGTGCCAGCAGTTACGTGGGGCAAAGGGCTGAAGCTTTCTTT. Its protein is CASSYVGQRAEAFF.

In the case of this clone: The identical CDR3 is also encoded by other nucleotide sequences in the sample. The chain joins TRBV18 to TRBJ1-1, with 9 positions matching TRBD1. Germline CDR1 reads KGHSH; CDR2 reads LQKENI. After removal of 3 bases from V and 1 base from J, the junction contained 3 bases not matched to a gene. CDR3 length: 15 amino acids. As DNA, the CDR3 is TGTGCCAGCTCACCGGGACAGGGTGCGAACACTGAAGCTTTCTTT. Translating gives CASSPGQGANTEAFF.

The V gene is TRBV6-5, the J gene TRBJ2-7; D is possibly TRBD2 (6 bases). The CDR3 is 13 residues long. V was shortened by 7 bases and J by 7 bases, with 17 bases between the two germline ends. Germline V lookup: CDR1 MNHEY, CDR2 SVGAGI. As DNA, the CDR3 is TGTGCCAGCACTGCCGGGACTCCGGGGGAGCAGTACTTC. Its protein product is CASTAGTPGEQYF.

This sequence joins TRBV7-3 and TRBJ2-7, with D maybe TRBD1 (5 bases). This CDR3 spans 13 amino acids. V lost 5 bases to trimming and J lost 2 bases, with 10 bases between them. The germline V gene encodes CDR1 SGHTA and CDR2 FQGTGA. The DNA of the CDR3 is TGTGCCAGCAGCCCCCAGGGTACCTACGAGCAGTACTTC. Translated: CASSPQGTYEQYF.

This rearrangement joins TRBV19 to TRBJ1-2, with 10 bases fitting TRBD1. Trimming cost V 5 bases and J 7 bases; bases outside gene matches: 7. The CDR3 is made up of 14 amino acids. Germline lookup yields CDR1 LNHDA and CDR2 SQIVND (reference sequence). In DNA form, the CDR3 reads TGTGCCAGTAGTGCACCGGGACAGGGGTTTGGCTACACCTTC. This gives the protein CASSAPGQGFGYTF.

Remarks on this clone: Other DNA sequences in this sample translate to the same CDR3. This sequence joins TRBV7-9 and TRBJ1-5; TRBD1 agrees at 8 bases. After removal of 5 bases from V and 3 bases from J, the junction contained 6 bases not matched to a gene. CDR3 length: 15 amino acids. CDR1 is SEHNR and CDR2 is FQNEAQ in the germline V gene (reference sequence). CDR3 sequence (DNA): TGTGCCAGCAGCAGTCAGGGGGCGGTCAATCAGCCCCAGCATTTT. Translation: CASSSQGAVNQPQHF. Supplemented by reference TRBV7-9 and TRBJ1-5, the full variable domain reads DTGVSQNPRHKITKRGQNVTFRCDPISEHNRLYWYRQTLGQGPEFLTYFQNEAQLEKSRLLSDRFSAERPKGSFSTLEIQRTEQGDSAMYLCASSSQGAVNQPQHFGDGTRLSIL.